This T cell receptor beta chain was captured in a study of T cell changes during pregnancy in multiple sclerosis. Measured with immunoSEQ multiplex PCR; TCRdb has only the in-frame clones, and not every one. This table holds over 80,000 clones, approximately 92% found once. This TCR derives from a female donor in good health, enrolled as a control in a pregnancy study. Sequenced material: peripheral blood, taken in the third trimester of pregnancy.

CDR3 amino acids: CASSPSLGANEKLFF. The CDR3 region has the DNA TGTGCCAGCTCACCGTCGCTAGGAGCTAATGAAAAACTGTTTTTT. This sequence joins TRBV18 and TRBJ1-4; D is unresolved. The CDR3 runs 15 residues. V was cut by 3 bases and J by 3 bases, with 11 bases left in between. Germline V lookup: CDR1 KGHSH, CDR2 LQKENI. The full variable domain, rest sourced from reference TRBV18 and TRBJ1-4, is NAGVMQNPRHLVRRRGQEARLRCSPMKGHSHVYWYRQLPEEGLKFMVYLQKENIIDESGMPKERFSAEFPKEGPSILRIQQVVRGDSAAYFCASSPSLGANEKLFFGSGTQLSVL.